The text below deals with one TCR beta chain. What it binds is unknown. The data were obtained in a study of CD8 T cells in Susac syndrome. CD8+ and CD4+ T cells circulating in blood were sequenced for TCR beta. The CD8+ and CD4+ T cells were isolated magnetically using a negative isolation approach, whereas the TEMRA cells were enriched by FACS. In germline, CDR1 is MDHEN, CDR2 SYDVKM. CDR3 length: 16 amino acids. V lost 7 bases and J lost 2, with 19 bases in between. Reverse transcription used roughly 0.45 to 1 ug RNA and random hexamers. Amplification of the TCR beta CDR3 was carried out by immunoSEQ multiplex PCR, which spanned a total of 54 Vbeta and 13 Jbeta segments. TCRdb reprocessed the immunoSEQ multiplex PCR reads with MiXCR, giving one entry per CDR3 protein. The sample contains 100,000 to 150,000 distinct CDR3 sequences, over 80% of which appear only once. Study-wide results and limits: TCR sequencing and HLA analysis covered a relatively small number of individuals.

This sequence was found in a human donor with multiple sclerosis. J is TRBJ2-3 and V is TRBV28, with D perhaps TRBD2 (6 bases). The sample taken for sequencing was CD8+ T cells from PBMCs. In DNA, the CDR3 is TGTGCCAGCACCTCGATCGGGGGTCCTCTCACAGATACGCAGTATTTT. The encoded protein is CASTSIGGPLTDTQYF.